Shown below are 2 T cell receptor beta chains from a single sample sequenced in a study of beta chain features in type 1 diabetes. Sequenced material consisted of expressed TCRB transcripts (all of the isolated RNA was reverse transcribed). Data came from immunoSEQ multiplex PCR; TCRdb stores just in-frame clones and leaves some out. The sample holds some 200,000 clones, approximately 10% seen once. The sequenced sample was central memory CD4+ T cells from blood. The receptor set was obtained from a man between 18 and 35 years old in good health.

This clone has just a few counts. The J gene is TRBJ2-3, the V gene TRBV7-2; 8 bases are shared with TRBD2. Germline V gives CDR1 SGHTA, CDR2 FQGNSA. Losses at the gene ends were 6 bases for V and 0 bases for J; bases not matched to a gene: 14. The CDR3 spans 18 residues. The CDR3 sequence is CASSWRWREAPSTDTQYF. CDR3 in DNA: TGTGCCAGCAGTTGGAGGTGGCGGGAGGCCCCTAGCACAGATACGCAGTATTTT. The full variable domain, completed using reference TRBV7-2 and TRBJ2-3, is GAGVSQSPSNKVTEKGKDVELRCDPISGHTALYWYRQSLGQGLEFLIYFQGNSAPDKSGLPSDRFSAERTGGSVSTLTIQRTQQEDSAVYLCASSWRWREAPSTDTQYFGPGTRLTVL.

Only a few counts were recorded for this clone. The J gene is TRBJ2-5, the V gene TRBV2, with D perhaps TRBD2 (5 bases). The J call may be wrong; the DNA end is better matched by TRBJ2-7. Germline values: CDR1 SNHLY, CDR2 FYNNEI. This CDR3 contains 11 residues. The CDR3: CASRDFYEQYF. The DNA for the CDR3 is TGTGCCAGCAGGGACTTCTACGAGCAGTACTTC.